The sequence of this TCR beta chain was determined in a study of shared clonotypes between healthy human individuals (dated by TCRdb to between 2020 and 2021). In the study overall: The cohort included three men and a couple of women between 18 and 49 years of age. For each donor, three plates each were used for CD4 naive and CD4 memory, two plates were used for CD8 naive, and one plate was used for CD8 memory. Blood TCR repertoires of 5 or 6 healthy adults were deeply sequenced to estimate repertoire size and the extent of clonotype sharing between individuals. Different laboratories and diverse techniques were used to prepare libraries and sequence TCR repertoires, to increase sequencing depth and limit assay-specific biases. Between about 0.85 and 9.5 billion PBMCs per donor were obtained by leukapheresis. Overall results and qualifications from the work: Pairwise subsampling indicated that sequencing depth was expected to affect the degree of clonotype sharing among donors. Estimated clonotype richness was generally larger for naive than for memory subsets. Even with the large sequencing depth, rarefaction of the sorted-subset datasets indicated that sequencing was incomplete. Higher generation probabilities were observed for clonotypes shared by all four sorted-subset donors than for non-shared clonotypes. Only blood was sampled, and tissue TCR repertoires likely differ from those in blood. Because the study included a small number of donors, the genetic and exposure-history diversity represented was limited. Approximately 5% of naive CD4, 3.5% of naive CD8, around 2.3% of memory CD4, and approximately 0.39% of memory CD8 clonotypes were shared across a few donors.

The donors were healthy, HIV-negative adults with no recently reported acute infections or vaccinations. All donors were Caucasian adults living in Nashville, Tennessee, USA. CD4+ T cells were enriched by magnetic negative selection, after which naive cells were positively selected on CD45RA and the negative fraction was taken as the memory subset. Blood was collected by leukapheresis, and PBMCs were isolated by Ficoll-Histopaque density gradient centrifugation and then cryopreserved in liquid nitrogen vapor phase. Analytical flow cytometry was used to check the purity and quantity of each magnetically sorted T cell population. Genomic DNA was isolated from every sorted fraction and measured by UV absorbance on a Nanodrop 2000c. On this clone: Which antigen it targets is not known. Per-nucleotide qualities are absent, and no much larger clonotype sits a single base away.

Using the deep immunoSEQ assay, multiplex PCR amplified TCR CDR3 regions from genomic DNA. Extracted genomic DNA from each cell subset was distributed evenly across all wells of several immunoSEQ 96-well plates, and each plate was treated as a replicate. Each replicate PCR for sorted subsets received about 180 ng genomic DNA, equal to about 30,000 T cell genomes. Purified libraries were measured with a Qubit 3.0 fluorometer, size-checked on a Bioanalyzer 2100, and measured again with the KAPA Library Quantification kit. Every immunoSEQ 96-well plate was sequenced on a dedicated single-read 150-cycle Illumina NextSeq 550 flow cell. In the authors' own workflow: Because only junctional sequences without quality scores were contained in the immunoSEQ output, filtering matching that applied to full-length reads could not be performed. To assign V/J genes and CDR3, sequences were annotated using PyIR, a Python wrapper for IgBLAST v1.9, with IMGT germline references. Reads with weak V/J assignments (E-value above 1e-6), missing CDR3, stop codons, out-of-frame junctions, or ambiguous translated residues were removed. V3J clonotypes were defined as sequences sharing an identical inferred V gene, J gene, and CDR3 amino acid sequence. Percentage overlap between repertoires was computed as shared unique clonotypes divided by the size of the smaller repertoire. Repertoire richness was assessed with RTK rarefaction, the Chao1 estimator, and Recon v2.1 estimates of unobserved clonotypes. Generation probabilities were computed with OLGA for all TCRbeta clonotypes obtained by the gDNA method from four donors. TCRdb limited this immuneACCESS table to in-frame rearrangements with V and J called. A share of clones is missing; checked studies link under half to unresolved V genes, and the rest is unexplained. D and trimming were read from the DNA, whereas the V and J calls and clone size are those reported in that table. Here the sample has about 2.4 million clones; roughly 93% occur a single time. 0.36% of the sample goes to the ten largest clones.

The sequenced material came from naive CD4+ T cells from PBMCs. Reading the label with the study, this specimen's cell subset or site is: CD45RA+ positively selected. This TCR came from a man between 18 and 35 years old in good health. Some clones in this sample may be carry-over from other donors' samples.

The CDR3 protein: CASREKAGGYTGELFF. The sequenced DNA: TGTGCCAGCAGGGAAAAAGCGGGAGGGTACACCGGGGAGCTGTTTTTT. The chain joins TRBV7-2 to TRBJ2-2, with TRBD2 identical over 10 junction bases. Including cysteine and phenylalanine, the CDR3 has 16 amino acids. The read is trimmed to its CDR3 DNA, 48 bases read in frame from base 1. V has 6 bases trimmed and J has 3 bases trimmed; junction bases matching no gene number 7. The germline V gene yields SGHTA for CDR1 and FQGNSA for CDR2.